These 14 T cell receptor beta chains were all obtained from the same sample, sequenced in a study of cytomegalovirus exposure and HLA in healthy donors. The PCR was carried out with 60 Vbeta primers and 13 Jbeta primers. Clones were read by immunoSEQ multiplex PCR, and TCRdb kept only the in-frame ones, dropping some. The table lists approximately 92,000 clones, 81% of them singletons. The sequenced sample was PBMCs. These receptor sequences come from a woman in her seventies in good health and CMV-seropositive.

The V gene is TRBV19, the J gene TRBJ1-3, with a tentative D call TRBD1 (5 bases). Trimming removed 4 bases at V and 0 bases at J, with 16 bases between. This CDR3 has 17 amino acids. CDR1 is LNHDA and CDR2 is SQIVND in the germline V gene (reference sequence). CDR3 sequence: CASSNRNLLSSGNTIYF. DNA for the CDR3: TGTGCCAGTAGTAACAGGAACCTGCTCAGCTCTGGAAACACCATATATTTT.

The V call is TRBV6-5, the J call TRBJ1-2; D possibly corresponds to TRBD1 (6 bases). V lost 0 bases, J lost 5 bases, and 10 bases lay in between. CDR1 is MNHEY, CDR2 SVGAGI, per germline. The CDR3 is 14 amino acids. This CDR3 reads CASSYSGRGYGYTF. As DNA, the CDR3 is TGTGCCAGCAGTTACTCGGGTAGGGGGTATGGCTACACCTTC.

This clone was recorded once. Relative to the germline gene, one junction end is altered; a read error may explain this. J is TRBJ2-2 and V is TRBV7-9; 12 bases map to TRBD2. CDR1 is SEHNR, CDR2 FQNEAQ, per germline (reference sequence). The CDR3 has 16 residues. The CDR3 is CSSSPSGRANTGELFF. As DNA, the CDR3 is TGTTCCAGCAGCCCTAGCGGGAGGGCCAACACCGGGGAGCTGTTTTTT.

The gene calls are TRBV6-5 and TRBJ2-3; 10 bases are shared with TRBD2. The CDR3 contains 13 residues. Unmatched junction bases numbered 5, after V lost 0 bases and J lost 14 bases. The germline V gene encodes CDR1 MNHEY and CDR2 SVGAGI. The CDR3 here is CASSYSAGGGMYF. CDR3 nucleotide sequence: TGTGCCAGCAGTTACTCAGCGGGAGGGGGGATGTATTTT.

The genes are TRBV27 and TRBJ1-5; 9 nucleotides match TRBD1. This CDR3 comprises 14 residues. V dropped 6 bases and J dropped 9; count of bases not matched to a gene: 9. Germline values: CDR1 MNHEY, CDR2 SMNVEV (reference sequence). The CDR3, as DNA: TGTGCCAGCAGCGAGGGACAGGGAATTGGGCCCCAGCATTTT. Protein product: CASSEGQGIGPQHF.

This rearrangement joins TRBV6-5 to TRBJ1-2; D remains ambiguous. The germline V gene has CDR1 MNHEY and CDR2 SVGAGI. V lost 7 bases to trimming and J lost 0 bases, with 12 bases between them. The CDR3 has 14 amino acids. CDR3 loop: CASTPGPANYGYTF. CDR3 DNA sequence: TGTGCCAGCACTCCAGGCCCCGCTAACTATGGCTACACCTTC.

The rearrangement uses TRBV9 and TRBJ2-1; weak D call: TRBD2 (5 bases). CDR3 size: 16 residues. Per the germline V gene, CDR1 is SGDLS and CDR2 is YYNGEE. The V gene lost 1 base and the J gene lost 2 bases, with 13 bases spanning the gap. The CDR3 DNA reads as TGTGCCAGCAGCGTATCGGCTAGCAACACCTACAATGAGCAGTTCTTC. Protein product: CASSVSASNTYNEQFF.

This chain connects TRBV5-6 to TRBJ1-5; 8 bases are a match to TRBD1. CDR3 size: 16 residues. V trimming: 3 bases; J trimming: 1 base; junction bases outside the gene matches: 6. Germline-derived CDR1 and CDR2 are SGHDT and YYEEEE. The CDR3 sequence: CASSSAWDRSNQPQHF. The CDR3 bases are TGTGCCAGCAGCTCGGCCTGGGACAGGAGCAATCAGCCCCAGCATTTT.

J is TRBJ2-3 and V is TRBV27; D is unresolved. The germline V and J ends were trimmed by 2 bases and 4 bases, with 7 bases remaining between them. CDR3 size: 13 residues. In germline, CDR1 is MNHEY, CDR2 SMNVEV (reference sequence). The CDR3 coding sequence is TGTGCCAGCAGTTTACATCGGGCAGATACGCAGTATTTT. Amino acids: CASSLHRADTQYF.

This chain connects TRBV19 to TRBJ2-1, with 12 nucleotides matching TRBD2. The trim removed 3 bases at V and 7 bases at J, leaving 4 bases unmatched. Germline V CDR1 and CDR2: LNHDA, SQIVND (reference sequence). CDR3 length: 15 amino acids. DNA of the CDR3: TGTGCCAGTAGTATGACTAGCGGGAGTGATAATGAGCAGTTCTTC. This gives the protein CASSMTSGSDNEQFF.

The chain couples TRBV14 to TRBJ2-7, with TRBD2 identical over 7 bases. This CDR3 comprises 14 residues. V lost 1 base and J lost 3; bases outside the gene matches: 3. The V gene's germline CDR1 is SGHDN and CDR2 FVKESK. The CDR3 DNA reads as TGTGCCAGCAGCCAAGGCGGGAGAGTCTACGAGCAGTACTTC. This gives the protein CASSQGGRVYEQYF. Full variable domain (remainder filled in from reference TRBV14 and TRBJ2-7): EAGVTQFPSHSVIEKGQTVTLRCDPISGHDNLYWYRRVMGKEIKFLLHFVKESKQDESGMPNNRFLAERTGGTYSTLKVQPAELEDSGVYFCASSQGGRVYEQYFGPGTRLTVT.

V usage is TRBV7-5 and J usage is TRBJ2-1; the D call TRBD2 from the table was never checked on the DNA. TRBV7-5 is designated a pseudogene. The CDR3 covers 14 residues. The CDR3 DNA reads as TGTGCCAGAAGCCCGGACTACTTTTACAATGAGCAGTTCTTC. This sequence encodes CARSPDYFYNEQFF.

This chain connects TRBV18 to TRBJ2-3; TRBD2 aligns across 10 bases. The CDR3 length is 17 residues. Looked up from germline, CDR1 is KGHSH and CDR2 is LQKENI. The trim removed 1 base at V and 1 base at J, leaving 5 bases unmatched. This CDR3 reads CASSPRTLAGGTDTQYF. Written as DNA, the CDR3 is TGTGCCAGCTCACCACGAACCCTAGCGGGAGGCACAGATACGCAGTATTTT.

CDR3 sequence reads: CASKAGGRDTQYF. CDR3 nucleotides: TGTGCCAGCAAGGCGGGAGGACGAGATACGCAGTATTTT. The chain has TRBV2 and TRBJ2-3; 8 bases align to TRBD2. The V segment lost 7 bases and the J segment 5 bases; nucleotides outside the gene matches: 5. Germline V gives CDR1 SNHLY, CDR2 FYNNEI. The CDR3 consists of 13 residues.